This T cell receptor beta chain was captured by sequencing in a study of cytomegalovirus exposure and HLA in healthy donors. CDR3 length equals 14 residues. Trimming left V 10 bases short and J 2 bases short, with 18 bases between. CDR1 and CDR2 (germline): ENHRY, SYGVKD. Study-wide results and limits: In a later analysis, approximately 15,000 TCR beta sequences were associated with HLA alleles at 0.05 false discovery rate. Previous analysis showed most TCR beta V segments were productive about 87% or about 30% of the time. Researchers had no immune exposure information except CMV serostatus available. When presence/absence was analysed, sequencing depth was taken to be roughly uniform across donors.

Comments on this clone: Its antigen is unknown.

Use of 60 Vbeta and 13 Jbeta primers characterized the PCR. The assay was immunoSEQ multiplex PCR, and TCRdb's table has in-frame clones only and misses some. The sample lists 110,000 or so clones, around 68% occurring once. The receptor was isolated from a woman aged 40 to 55 in good health and CMV-seropositive. The specimen sequenced was PBMCs. The rearrangement uses TRBV10-3 and TRBJ2-7; D is perhaps TRBD2 (5 bases). CDR3: CATAGLGSAYEQYF. The CDR3 coding sequence is TGTGCCACCGCCGGTCTGGGTAGCGCCTACGAGCAGTACTTC.